Listed below are T cell receptor beta chains from one sample, sequenced in a study of cytomegalovirus exposure and HLA in healthy donors. Clones were read by immunoSEQ multiplex PCR, and TCRdb kept only the in-frame ones, dropping some. The sample contains some 87,000 clones, around two thirds of which appear only once. Sequencing was carried out using PBMCs. Receptors originate from a woman in her 30s in good health and CMV-seropositive. Both conserved end residues are part of each CDR3. Fields, in order: D gene, clone size, CDR3 length, J gene, V gene, CDR3 DNA, CDR3 protein. A D gene is named only where the DNA matches it firmly. Size is stated for part of the rows, as once, few or many counts, or as a class when the clone is expanded.

TRBD1	-	16	TRBJ1-2	TRBV19	TGTGCCAGTAGTACAACAGGGGGCGCTTGGAACTATGGCTACACCTTC	CASSTTGGAWNYGYTF
-	-	12	TRBJ2-5	TRBV6-1	TGTGCCAGCGGAACTAGCCAAGAGACCCAGTACTTC	CASGTSQETQYF
-	-	13	TRBJ2-7	TRBV19	TGTGCCAGTAGTCCTGGGGGAGGTTACGAGCAGTACTTC	CASSPGGGYEQYF
-	-	16	TRBJ1-1	TRBV5-1	TGCGCCAGCAGCTGGGGGCTGGGAAATGTGAACACTGAAGCTTTCTTT	CASSWGLGNVNTEAFF
TRBD1	-	16	TRBJ1-3	TRBV11-2	TGTGCCAGCAGCTTTGCCGGGACAGGGGGCAGAAACACCATATATTTT	CASSFAGTGGRNTIYF
-	-	13	TRBJ2-3	TRBV27	TGTGCCAGCAGTTTATCGTCGGGGATAGCGCAGTATTTT	CASSLSSGIAQYF
-	-	11	TRBJ1-2	TRBV6-5	TGTGCCAGCAGTTACAGGGGGGGCTACACCTTC	CASSYRGGYTF
-	-	12	TRBJ2-2	TRBV7-3	TGTGCCAGCAGCCTGGGAGCCGGGGAGCTGTTTTTT	CASSLGAGELFF
-	few	14	TRBJ1-1	TRBV5-4	TGTGCCAGCAGCTTGGTCCGGGAGGGGAGGAAGGTTTTCTTT	CASSLVREGRKVFF
TRBD1	-	17	TRBJ2-2	TRBV4-1	TGCGCCAGCAGCCAAGTATTGGACAGGGGAGGCACCGGGGAGCTGTTTTTT	CASSQVLDRGGTGELFF
-	-	13	TRBJ2-7	TRBV6-5	TGTGCCAGCAGTCCTGCGGAAGCCTACGAGCAGTACTTC	CASSPAEAYEQYF
-	few	16	TRBJ2-2	TRBV6-5	TGTGCCAGCAGTTACAGGGGGTTACGGAACACCGGGGAGCTGTTTTTT	CASSYRGLRNTGELFF
-	few	12	TRBJ2-2	TRBV7-3	TGTGCCAGCAGCTCGGGAACCGGGGAGCTGTTTTTT	CASSSGTGELFF
-	-	14	TRBJ1-2	TRBV19	TGTGCCAGTAGTAGGAGGGAAAGTAACTATGGCTACACCTTC	CASSRRESNYGYTF
TRBD2	-	17	TRBJ2-1	TRBV4-2	TGTGCCAGCAGCCCTACCCCCGGGCTAGCGGGGGGGCGTGAGCAGTTCTTC	CASSPTPGLAGGREQFF
TRBD1	-	15	TRBJ1-2	TRBV4-1	TGCGCCAGCAGCCCAATGGGACAGTCATCGGGAGGCTACACCTTC	CASSPMGQSSGGYTF
-	-	15	TRBJ1-1	TRBV28	TGTGCCAGCCGCCCAGGAGGGTCCTTGAACACTGAAGCTTTCTTT	CASRPGGSLNTEAFF
-	-	9	TRBJ2-7	TRBV29-1	TGCAGCGTTTACTACGAGCAGTACTTC	CSVYYEQYF
-	-	14	TRBJ2-1	TRBV9	TGTGCCAGCAGCGTAGCCAGGGGAGAGGATGAGCAGTTCTTC	CASSVARGEDEQFF
TRBD2	-	19	TRBJ2-5	TRBV9	TGTGCCAGCAGCGTAGAGTCTAGCGGGGGGGCCGGGGGAGGAGAGACCCAGTACTTC	CASSVESSGGAGGGETQYF
-	-	14	TRBJ2-7	TRBV5-6	TGTGCCAGCAGCTTTAGGGGCCAGACCTACGAGCAGTACTTC	CASSFRGQTYEQYF
-	-	16	TRBJ2-5	TRBV7-8	TGTGCCAGCAGCTTAAACGGCAGGGTCGAACAAGAGACCCAGTACTTC	CASSLNGRVEQETQYF
-	-	13	TRBJ1-1	TRBV7-2	TGTGCCAGCAGCTTATTGAGGAACACTGAAGCTTTCTTT	CASSLLRNTEAFF
TRBD1	-	14	TRBJ1-5	TRBV30	TGTGCCTGGACCGACAGGGCTTTCAATCAGCCCCAGCATTTT	CAWTDRAFNQPQHF
-	-	14	TRBJ1-3	TRBV18	TGTGCCAGCTCAGCGAGCGAGACTGGAAACACCATATATTTT	CASSASETGNTIYF
-	-	13	TRBJ1-5	TRBV2	TGTGCCAGCCTCCTGGACACAAATCAGCCCCAGCATTTT	CASLLDTNQPQHF
-	-	12	TRBJ1-1	TRBV7-2	TGTGCCAGCAGCTCCAGGGGCGGGGAAGCTTTCTTT	CASSSRGGEAFF
-	-	13	TRBJ1-1	TRBV6-1	TGTGCCAGCAGTGAAGCACAGCCGACTGAAGCTTTCTTT	CASSEAQPTEAFF
TRBD1	-	11	TRBJ1-2	TRBV6-6	TGTGCCAGCAGTACCGGGACAGGGCAAGGGTTC	CASSTGTGQGF
TRBD1	few	15	TRBJ2-7	TRBV6-5	TGTGCCAGCAGGGAACCACAGGGGGCTCTGGACGAGCAGTACTTC	CASREPQGALDEQYF
-	-	14	TRBJ2-5	TRBV10-2	TGCGCCAGCAGAAGGGGGGGAGGAAGAGAGACCCAGTACTTC	CASRRGGGRETQYF
TRBD1	-	13	TRBJ1-1	TRBV11-2	TGTGCCAGCAGCTTGGACAGGGCATCAATAGCTTTCTTT	CASSLDRASIAFF
-	-	15	TRBJ1-4	TRBV19	TGTGCCAGTAGTATCCCCACAGGAACTAATGAAAAACTGTTTTTT	CASSIPTGTNEKLFF
TRBD2	-	13	TRBJ2-2	TRBV2	TGTGCCAGCAGTGACCGGCGGGGGAGGGAGCTGTTTTTT	CASSDRRGRELFF
-	-	13	TRBJ2-7	TRBV2	TGTGCCAGCAGTGTTACAGGGACCTACGAGCAGTACTTC	CASSVTGTYEQYF
TRBD1	-	13	TRBJ2-1	TRBV6-5	TGTGCCAGCAGACCGACAGGGTGGGATGAGCAGTTCTTC	CASRPTGWDEQFF
-	few	13	TRBJ2-5	TRBV2	TGTGCCAGCGCCAGACTAGTTGGGGAGACCCAGTACTTC	CASARLVGETQYF
TRBD1	few	15	TRBJ1-2	TRBV6-1	TGTGCCAGCAGTGAAGCGAAGACAGGGGGCGGCGGCTACACCTTC	CASSEAKTGGGGYTF
TRBD1	-	16	TRBJ2-3	TRBV5-4	TGTGCCAGCAGCTTGTACGGACAGGGCGCCACAGATACGCAGTATTTT	CASSLYGQGATDTQYF
-	-	14	TRBJ2-5	TRBV4-1	TGCGCCAGCAGCCAGGGGGGTCCAAGGGAGACCCAGTACTTC	CASSQGGPRETQYF
-	few	15	TRBJ2-7	TRBV18	TGTGCCAGCTCACCGGGGCCAGGTAGCTCCTACGAGCAGTACTTC	CASSPGPGSSYEQYF
-	many	22	TRBJ2-6	TRBV7-6	TGTGCCAGCAGCTTAGCATCCGGGGGAAAGGGGCTCTTGGCTTCTGGGGCCAACGTCCTGACTTTC	CASSLASGGKGLLASGANVLTF
-	-	17	TRBJ2-4	TRBV4-2	TGTGCCAGCAGCCAAGAGACAGGCGGAGTAGCCAAAAACATTCAGTACTTC	CASSQETGGVAKNIQYF
TRBD1	-	15	TRBJ2-7	TRBV27	TGTGCCAGCAGGGGATTCGGGACAGGGTCCTACGAGCAGTACTTC	CASRGFGTGSYEQYF
TRBD2	-	16	TRBJ2-1	TRBV11-2	TGTGCCAGCAGCTCGGGAGCGGGGGGGGCCGGGGATGAGCAGTTCTTC	CASSSGAGGAGDEQFF
TRBD1	-	10	TRBJ1-1	TRBV29-1	TGCAGCGCCATGGACAGGGTAGGTTTCTTT	CSAMDRVGFF
TRBD1	-	14	TRBJ1-1	TRBV18	TGTGCCAGCTCACGCGCAGGGGGCAACACTGAAGCTTTCTTT	CASSRAGGNTEAFF
TRBD1	-	16	TRBJ1-2	TRBV28	TGTGCCAGCAGACCCCCTCTTGGACAGGGTAACTATGGCTACACCTTC	CASRPPLGQGNYGYTF
-	-	13	TRBJ2-1	TRBV2	TGTGCCAGCAGTGAAGAGGGACTCACGAAATGTGTCTTC	CASSEEGLTKCVF
-	-	15	TRBJ1-4	TRBV12-5	TGTGCTAGTGGTCCCGGACATTACCAAAATGAAAAACTGTTTTTT	CASGPGHYQNEKLFF
-	-	14	TRBJ1-2	TRBV28	TGTGCCAGCAGTTTAACGAGGGATCCCTATGGCTACACCTTC	CASSLTRDPYGYTF
-	few	15	TRBJ1-5	TRBV5-8	TGTGCCAGCAGCGCGAGCGCACAGGGATATCAGCCCCAGCATTTT	CASSASAQGYQPQHF